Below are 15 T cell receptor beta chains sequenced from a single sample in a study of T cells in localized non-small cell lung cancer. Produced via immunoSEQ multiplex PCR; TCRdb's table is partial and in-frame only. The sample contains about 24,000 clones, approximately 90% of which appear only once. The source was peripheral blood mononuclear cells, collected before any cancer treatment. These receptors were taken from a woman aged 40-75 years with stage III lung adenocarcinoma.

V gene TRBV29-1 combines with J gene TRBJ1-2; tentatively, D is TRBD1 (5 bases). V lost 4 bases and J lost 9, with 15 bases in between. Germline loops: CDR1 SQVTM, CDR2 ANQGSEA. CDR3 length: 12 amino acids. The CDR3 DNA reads TGCAGCGTTGTCGGGACGGACGAAAGCTACACCTTC. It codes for CSVVGTDESYTF. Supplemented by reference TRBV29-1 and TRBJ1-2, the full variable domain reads SAVISQKPSRDICQRGTSLTIQCQVDSQVTMMFWYRQQPGQSLTLIATANQGSEATYESGFVIDKFPISRPNLTFSTLTVSNMSPEDSSIYLCSVVGTDESYTFGSGTRLTVV.

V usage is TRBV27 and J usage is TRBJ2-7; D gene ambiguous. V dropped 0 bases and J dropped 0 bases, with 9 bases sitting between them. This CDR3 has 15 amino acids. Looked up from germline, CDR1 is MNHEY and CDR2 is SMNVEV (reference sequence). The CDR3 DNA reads TGTGCCAGCAGTTTATCGACAAGGAGCTCCTACGAGCAGTACTTC. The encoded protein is CASSLSTRSSYEQYF.

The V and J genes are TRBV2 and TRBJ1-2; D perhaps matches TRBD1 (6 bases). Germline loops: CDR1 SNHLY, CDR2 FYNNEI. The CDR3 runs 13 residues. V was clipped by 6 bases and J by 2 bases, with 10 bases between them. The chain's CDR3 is CASSSDRNYGYTF. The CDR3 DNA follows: TGTGCCAGCAGCTCAGACAGGAACTATGGCTACACCTTC.

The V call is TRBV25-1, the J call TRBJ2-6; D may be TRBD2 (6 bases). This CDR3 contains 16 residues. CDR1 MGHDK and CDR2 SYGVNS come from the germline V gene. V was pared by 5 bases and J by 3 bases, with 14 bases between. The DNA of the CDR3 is TGTGCCAGCAGTCCTGGGGAGGTCCTTGGGGCCAACGTCCTGACTTTC. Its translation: CASSPGEVLGANVLTF.

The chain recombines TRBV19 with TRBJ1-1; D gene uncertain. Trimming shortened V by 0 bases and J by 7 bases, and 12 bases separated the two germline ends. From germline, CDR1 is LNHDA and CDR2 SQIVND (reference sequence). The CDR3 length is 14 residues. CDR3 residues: CASSIDTFSGEAFF. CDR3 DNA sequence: TGTGCCAGTAGTATAGATACCTTTTCTGGTGAAGCTTTCTTT.

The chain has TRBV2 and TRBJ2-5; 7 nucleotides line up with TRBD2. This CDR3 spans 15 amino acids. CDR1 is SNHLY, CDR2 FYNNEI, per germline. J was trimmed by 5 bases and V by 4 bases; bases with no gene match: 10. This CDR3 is CASSAERGPSETQYF. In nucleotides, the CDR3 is TGTGCCAGCAGTGCGGAGCGGGGCCCTTCGGAGACCCAGTACTTC.

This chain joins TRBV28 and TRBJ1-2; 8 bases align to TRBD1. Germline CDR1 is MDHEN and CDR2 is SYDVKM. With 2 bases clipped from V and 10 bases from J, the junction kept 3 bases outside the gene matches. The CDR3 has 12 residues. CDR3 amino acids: CASSLGQGAYTF. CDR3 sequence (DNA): TGTGCCAGCAGTTTAGGACAGGGCGCCTACACCTTC.

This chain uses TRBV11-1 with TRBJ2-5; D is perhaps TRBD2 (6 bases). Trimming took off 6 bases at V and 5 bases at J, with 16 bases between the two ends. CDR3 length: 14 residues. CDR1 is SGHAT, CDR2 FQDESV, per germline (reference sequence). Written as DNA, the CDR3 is TGTGCCAGCAGTGGAGGGGTGGCAGGCGAGACCCAGTACTTC. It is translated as CASSGGVAGETQYF.

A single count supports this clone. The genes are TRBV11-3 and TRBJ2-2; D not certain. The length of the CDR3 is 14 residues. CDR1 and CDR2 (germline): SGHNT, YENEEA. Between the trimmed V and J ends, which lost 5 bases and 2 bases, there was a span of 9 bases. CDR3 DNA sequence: TGTGCCAGCAGCCGCTTAGCTAACACCGGGGAGCTGTTTTTT. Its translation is CASSRLANTGELFF.

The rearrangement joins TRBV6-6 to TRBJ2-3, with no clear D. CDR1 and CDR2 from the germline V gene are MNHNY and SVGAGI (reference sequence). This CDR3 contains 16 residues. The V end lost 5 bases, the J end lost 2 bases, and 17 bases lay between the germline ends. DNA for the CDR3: TGTGCCAGCAGTCAGACACGGGTCCTTTCCACAGATACGCAGTATTTT. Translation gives CASSQTRVLSTDTQYF.

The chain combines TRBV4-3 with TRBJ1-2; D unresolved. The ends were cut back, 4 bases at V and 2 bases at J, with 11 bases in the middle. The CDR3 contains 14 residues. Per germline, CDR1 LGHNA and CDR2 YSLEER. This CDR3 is CASSPGRANYGYTF. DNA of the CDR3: TGCGCCAGCAGCCCGGGTAGGGCCAACTATGGCTACACCTTC.

CDR3 amino acids: CATTGTGSTGELFF. The CDR3, as DNA: TGTGCTACTACCGGGACGGGGAGCACCGGGGAGCTGTTTTTT. This chain uses TRBV7-8 with TRBJ2-2; D possibly matches TRBD1 or TRBD2 (5 bases each). This CDR3 spans 14 amino acids. The germline CDR1 and CDR2 sequences are SGHVS and FQNEAQ.

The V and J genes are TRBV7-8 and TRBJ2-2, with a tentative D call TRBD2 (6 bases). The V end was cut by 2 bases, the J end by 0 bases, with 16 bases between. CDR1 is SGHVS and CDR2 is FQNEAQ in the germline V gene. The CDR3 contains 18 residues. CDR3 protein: CASSLRHSGPANTGELFF. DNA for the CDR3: TGTGCCAGCAGCTTACGGCATAGCGGACCTGCGAACACCGGGGAGCTGTTTTTT. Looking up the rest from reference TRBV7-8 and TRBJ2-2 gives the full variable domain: GAGVSQSPRYKVAKRGQDVALRCDPISGHVSLFWYQQALGQGPEFLTYFQNEAQLDKSGLPSDRFFAERPEGSVSTLKIQRTQQEDSAVYLCASSLRHSGPANTGELFFGEGSRLTVL.

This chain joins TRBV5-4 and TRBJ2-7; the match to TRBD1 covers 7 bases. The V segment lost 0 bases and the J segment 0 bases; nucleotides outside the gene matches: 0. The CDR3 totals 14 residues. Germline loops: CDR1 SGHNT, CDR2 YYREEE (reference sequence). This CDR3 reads CASSLDRGSYEQYF. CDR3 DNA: TGTGCCAGCAGCTTGGACAGGGGCTCCTACGAGCAGTACTTC.

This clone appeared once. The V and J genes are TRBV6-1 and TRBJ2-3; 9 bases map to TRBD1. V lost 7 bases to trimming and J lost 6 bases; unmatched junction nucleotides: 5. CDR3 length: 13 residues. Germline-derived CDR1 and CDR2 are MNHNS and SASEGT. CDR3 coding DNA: TGTGCCAGCACACAGGGGGCTGACGATACGCAGTATTTT. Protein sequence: CASTQGADDTQYF.